A selection of T cell receptor beta chains follows, all from one sample in a study of control samples from healthy donors and cancer patients. Assay: immunoSEQ multiplex PCR; the TCRdb copy retains only in-frame clones and omits some. This table has 200,000 or so clones, just under 95% appearing once. The material sequenced was blood. These receptors were collected from a man aged 45 to 65 in good health. The CDR3 runs from the conserved cysteine through the conserved F or W. The D gene is left open where the match is weak. For some rows the clone size is stated as once, few or many, or as a class when expanded; others skip it.

TRBD2	NA	TRBV11-2	TRBJ2-1	CASRLYGGGMDEQFF	TGTGCCAGCAGGCTCTATGGGGGGGGAATGGATGAGCAGTTCTTC
NA	NA	TRBV10-1	TRBJ2-2	CASRTGQNTGELFF	TGCGCCAGCAGGACGGGACAGAACACCGGGGAGCTGTTTTTT
NA	NA	TRBV4-3	TRBJ1-3	CASSQDARGNTIYF	TGCGCCAGCAGCCAAGATGCACGGGGAAACACCATATATTTT
NA	NA	TRBV6-5	TRBJ1-1	CASSYSGPDTEAFF	TGTGCCAGCAGTTACAGCGGGCCCGACACTGAAGCTTTCTTT
NA	once	TRBV27	TRBJ2-5	CASSRGGWGETQYF	TGTGCCAGCAGTCGCGGGGGCTGGGGGGAGACCCAGTACTTC
NA	NA	TRBV13	TRBJ1-1	CASSGRRTSTEAFF	TGTGCCAGCAGCGGTCGCCGGACGAGCACTGAAGCTTTCTTT
NA	NA	TRBV14	TRBJ1-2	CASSPDRLDLDTF	TGTGCCAGCAGCCCAGACAGGTTGGACCTAGACACCTTC
NA	NA	TRBV4-3	TRBJ2-1	CASSQGQRGNEQFF	TGCGCCAGCAGCCAAGGTCAGAGGGGAAATGAGCAGTTCTTC
NA	NA	TRBV7-2	TRBJ1-2	CASSPMAAGRGYGYTF	TGTGCCAGCAGCCCAATGGCGGCAGGCAGGGGCTATGGCTACACCTTC
NA	NA	TRBV2	TRBJ2-1	CASSDPGYNEQFF	TGTGCCAGCAGTGACCCGGGGTACAATGAGCAGTTCTTC
TRBD2	NA	TRBV29-1	TRBJ2-5	CSVEVGAGVYQETQYF	TGCAGCGTTGAAGTTGGAGCGGGGGTGTACCAAGAGACCCAGTACTTC
TRBD1	NA	TRBV27	TRBJ1-4	CASKQTGAQNEKLFF	TGTGCCAGTAAACAGACAGGGGCTCAAAATGAAAAACTGTTTTTT
NA	NA	TRBV19	TRBJ2-1	CASSSRGRSAGQFF	TGTGCCAGTAGTTCCAGAGGGCGCTCTGCGGGGCAGTTCTTC
NA	NA	TRBV4-3	TRBJ2-3	CASSQVAGFYFGTQYF	TGCGCCAGCAGCCAAGTTGCCGGTTTCTACTTTGGTACGCAGTATTTT
NA	NA	TRBV7-3	TRBJ1-1	CASSEGGTYTEAFF	TGTGCCAGCAGCGAGGGGGGTACCTACACTGAAGCTTTCTTT
NA	NA	TRBV4-1	TRBJ2-1	CASSQLIDYEQFF	TGCGCCAGCAGCCAATTAATTGACTATGAGCAGTTCTTC
NA	NA	TRBV5-1	TRBJ1-1	CASSLWGQNTEAFF	TGCGCCAGCAGCTTATGGGGGCAGAACACTGAAGCTTTCTTT
TRBD2	NA	TRBV25-1	TRBJ2-1	CASRGGGASNEQFF	TGTGCCAGCAGGGGCGGGGGGGCGTCCAATGAGCAGTTCTTC
NA	NA	TRBV11-2	TRBJ1-1	CASSLARADTEAFF	TGTGCCAGCAGCTTGGCCAGGGCAGACACTGAAGCTTTCTTT
NA	once	TRBV5-6	TRBJ2-3	CASSLVGVDTQYF	TGTGCCAGCAGCTTGGTGGGTGTAGATACGCAGTATTTT
NA	NA	TRBV18	TRBJ1-5	CASSPDRPLSAQHF	TGTGCCAGCTCCCCTGATCGGCCGTTGTCGGCCCAGCATTTT
NA	NA	TRBV27	TRBJ2-1	CASSLMGVGSDEQFF	TGTGCCAGCAGCCTTATGGGGGTGGGGAGCGATGAGCAGTTCTTC
NA	NA	TRBV15	TRBJ1-3	CATSRSLMRADLSGNTIYF	TGTGCCACCAGCAGATCTCTTATGAGGGCGGACTTGTCTGGAAACACCATATATTTT
NA	NA	TRBV2	TRBJ1-2	CASSERASGEGYTF	TGTGCCAGCAGTGAAAGGGCGTCAGGGGAAGGCTACACCTTC
TRBD1	NA	TRBV6-5	TRBJ2-6	CAITTGGSGANVLTF	TGTGCCATAACTACAGGGGGCTCTGGGGCCAACGTCCTGACTTTC
NA	NA	TRBV27	TRBJ1-6	CASSPPRTDPFVSPLHF	TGTGCCAGCAGCCCTCCTAGGACAGATCCCTTCGTGTCACCCCTCCACTTT
NA	NA	TRBV6-1	TRBJ1-1	CASSEGYGIMNTEAFF	TGTGCCAGCAGTGAAGGGTACGGGATCATGAACACTGAAGCTTTCTTT
TRBD1	NA	TRBV6-6	TRBJ1-6	CASRGQGQGNSPLHF	TGTGCCAGCAGAGGCCAAGGACAGGGTAATTCACCCCTCCACTTT